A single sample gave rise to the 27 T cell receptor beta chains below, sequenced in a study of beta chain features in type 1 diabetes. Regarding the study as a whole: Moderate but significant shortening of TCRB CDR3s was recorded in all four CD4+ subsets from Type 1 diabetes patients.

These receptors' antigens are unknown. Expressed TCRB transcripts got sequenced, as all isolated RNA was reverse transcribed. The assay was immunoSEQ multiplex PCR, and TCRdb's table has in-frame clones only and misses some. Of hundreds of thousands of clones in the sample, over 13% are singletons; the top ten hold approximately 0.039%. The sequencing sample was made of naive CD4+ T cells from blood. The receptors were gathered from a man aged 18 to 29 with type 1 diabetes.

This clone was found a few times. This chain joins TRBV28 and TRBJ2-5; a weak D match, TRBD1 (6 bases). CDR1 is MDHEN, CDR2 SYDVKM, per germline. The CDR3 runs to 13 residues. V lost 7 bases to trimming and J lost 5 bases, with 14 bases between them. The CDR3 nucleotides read TGTGCCAGCACGACAGGCGTTTGGGAGACCCAGTACTTC. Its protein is CASTTGVWETQYF.

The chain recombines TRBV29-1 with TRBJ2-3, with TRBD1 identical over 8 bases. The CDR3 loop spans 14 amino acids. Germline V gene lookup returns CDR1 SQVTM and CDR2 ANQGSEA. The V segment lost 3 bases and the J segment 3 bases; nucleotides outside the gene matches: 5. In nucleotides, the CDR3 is TGCAGCGTTGAGGACGACAGGGGAACAGATACGCAGTATTTT. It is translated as CSVEDDRGTDTQYF.

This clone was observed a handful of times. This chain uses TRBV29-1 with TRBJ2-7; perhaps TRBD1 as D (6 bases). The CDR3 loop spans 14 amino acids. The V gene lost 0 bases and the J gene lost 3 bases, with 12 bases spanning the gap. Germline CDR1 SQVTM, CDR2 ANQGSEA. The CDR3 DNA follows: TGCAGCGTTGAAGATCTCAGGGGTAACTACGAGCAGTACTTC. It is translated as CSVEDLRGNYEQYF.

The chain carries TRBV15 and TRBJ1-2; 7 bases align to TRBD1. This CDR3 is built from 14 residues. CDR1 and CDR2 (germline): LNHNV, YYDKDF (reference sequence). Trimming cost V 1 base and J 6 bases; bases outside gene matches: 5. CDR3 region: CATSRGQGGNGYTF. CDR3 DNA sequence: TGTGCCACCAGCAGAGGACAGGGAGGGAATGGCTACACCTTC. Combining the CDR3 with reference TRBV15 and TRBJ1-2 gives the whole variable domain DAMVIQNPRYQVTQFGKPVTLSCSQTLNHNVMYWYQQKSSQAPKLLFHYYDKDFNNEADTPDNFQSRRPNTSFCFLDIRSPGLGDTAMYLCATSRGQGGNGYTFGSGTRLTVV.

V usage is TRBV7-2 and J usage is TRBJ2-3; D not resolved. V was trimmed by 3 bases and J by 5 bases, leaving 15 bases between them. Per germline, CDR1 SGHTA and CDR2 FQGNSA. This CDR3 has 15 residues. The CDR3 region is CASSFVPLRGDTQYF. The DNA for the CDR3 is TGTGCCAGCAGCTTCGTCCCACTAAGAGGAGATACGCAGTATTTT.

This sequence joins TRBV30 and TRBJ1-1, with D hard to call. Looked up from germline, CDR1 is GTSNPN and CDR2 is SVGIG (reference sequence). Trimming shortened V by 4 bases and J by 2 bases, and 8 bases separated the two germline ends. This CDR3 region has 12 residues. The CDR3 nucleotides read TGTGCCTGGATCCTGATCAACACTGAAGCTTTCTTT. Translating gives CAWILINTEAFF.

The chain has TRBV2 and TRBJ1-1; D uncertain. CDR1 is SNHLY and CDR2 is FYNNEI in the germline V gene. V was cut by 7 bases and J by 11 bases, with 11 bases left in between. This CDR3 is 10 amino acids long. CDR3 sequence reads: CASMVGSAFF. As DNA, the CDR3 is TGTGCCAGCATGGTAGGGTCGGCTTTCTTT.

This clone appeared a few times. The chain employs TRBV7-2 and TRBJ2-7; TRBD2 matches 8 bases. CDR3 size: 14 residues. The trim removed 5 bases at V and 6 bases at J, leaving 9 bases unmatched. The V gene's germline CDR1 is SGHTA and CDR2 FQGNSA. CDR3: CASSIDSGVLEQYF. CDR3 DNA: TGTGCCAGCAGCATAGATAGCGGGGTCCTCGAGCAGTACTTC.

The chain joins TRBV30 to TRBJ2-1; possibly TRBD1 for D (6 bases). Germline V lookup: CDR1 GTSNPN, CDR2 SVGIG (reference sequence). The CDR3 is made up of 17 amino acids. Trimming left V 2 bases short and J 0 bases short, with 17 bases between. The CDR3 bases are TGTGCCTGGAGTAGAGGGGGATCGGGGAGCTCCTACAATGAGCAGTTCTTC. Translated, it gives CAWSRGGSGSSYNEQFF.

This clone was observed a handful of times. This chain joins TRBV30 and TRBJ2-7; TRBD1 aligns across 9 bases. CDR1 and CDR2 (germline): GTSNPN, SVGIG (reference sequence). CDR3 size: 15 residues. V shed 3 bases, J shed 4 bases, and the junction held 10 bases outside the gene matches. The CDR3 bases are TGTGCCTGGAGGTCAGCCGGGACAGGGAGTTACGAGCAGTACTTC. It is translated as CAWRSAGTGSYEQYF. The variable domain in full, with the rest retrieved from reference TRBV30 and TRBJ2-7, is SQTIHQWPATLVQPVGSPLSLECTVEGTSNPNLYWYRQAAGRGLQLLFYSVGIGQISSEVPQNLSASRPQDRQFILSSKKLLLSDSGFYLCAWRSAGTGSYEQYFGPGTRLTVT.

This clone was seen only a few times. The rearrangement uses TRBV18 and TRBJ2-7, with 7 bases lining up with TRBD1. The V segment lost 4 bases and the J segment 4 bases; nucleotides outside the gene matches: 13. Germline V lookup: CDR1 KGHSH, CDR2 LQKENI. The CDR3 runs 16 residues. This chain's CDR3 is CASSLYRDSKRYEQYF. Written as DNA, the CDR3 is TGTGCCAGCTCACTATACCGGGACAGTAAAAGGTACGAGCAGTACTTC.

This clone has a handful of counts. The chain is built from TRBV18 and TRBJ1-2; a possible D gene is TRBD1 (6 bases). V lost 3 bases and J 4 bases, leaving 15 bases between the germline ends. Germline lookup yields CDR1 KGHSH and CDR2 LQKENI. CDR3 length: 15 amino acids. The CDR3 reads CASSPSDRLIYGYTF. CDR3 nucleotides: TGTGCCAGCTCACCGTCTGACAGGCTAATCTATGGCTACACCTTC.

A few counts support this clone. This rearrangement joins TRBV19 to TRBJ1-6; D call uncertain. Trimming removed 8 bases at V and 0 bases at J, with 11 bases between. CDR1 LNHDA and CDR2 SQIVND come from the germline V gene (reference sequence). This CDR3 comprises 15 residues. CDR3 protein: CASHNFGSYNSPLHF. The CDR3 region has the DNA TGTGCCAGTCATAACTTTGGCTCCTATAATTCACCCCTCCACTTT.

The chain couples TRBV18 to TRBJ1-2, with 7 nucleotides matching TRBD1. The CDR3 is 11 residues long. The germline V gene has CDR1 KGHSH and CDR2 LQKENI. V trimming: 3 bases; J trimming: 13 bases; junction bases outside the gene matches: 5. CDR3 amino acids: CASSPGQFGTF. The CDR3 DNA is TGTGCCAGCTCACCGGGACAGTTTGGCACCTTC.

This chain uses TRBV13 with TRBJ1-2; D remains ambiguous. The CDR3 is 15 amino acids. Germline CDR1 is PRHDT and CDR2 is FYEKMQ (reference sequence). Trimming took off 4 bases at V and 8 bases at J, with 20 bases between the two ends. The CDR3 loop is CASSSKVSPFRGYTF. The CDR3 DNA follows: TGTGCCAGCAGCTCTAAAGTCTCCCCTTTTCGAGGCTACACCTTC.

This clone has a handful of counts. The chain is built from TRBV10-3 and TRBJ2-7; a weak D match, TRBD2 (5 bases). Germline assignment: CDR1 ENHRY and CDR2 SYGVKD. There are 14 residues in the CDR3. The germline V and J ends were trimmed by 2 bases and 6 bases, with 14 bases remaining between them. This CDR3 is CAISERGGSLEQYF. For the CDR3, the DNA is TGTGCCATCAGTGAGCGAGGTGGGAGTCTCGAGCAGTACTTC.

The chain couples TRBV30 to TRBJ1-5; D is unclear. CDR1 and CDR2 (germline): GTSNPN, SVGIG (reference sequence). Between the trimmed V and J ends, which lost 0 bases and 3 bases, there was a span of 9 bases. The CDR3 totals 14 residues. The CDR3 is CAWSVYSNNQPQHF. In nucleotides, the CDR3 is TGTGCCTGGAGTGTATATAGCAACAATCAGCCCCAGCATTTT.

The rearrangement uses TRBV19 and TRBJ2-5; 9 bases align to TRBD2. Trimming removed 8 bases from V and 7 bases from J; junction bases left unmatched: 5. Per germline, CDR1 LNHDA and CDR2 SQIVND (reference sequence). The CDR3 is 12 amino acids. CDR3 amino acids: CASGNSGGTQYF. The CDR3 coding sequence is TGTGCCAGTGGCAATAGCGGGGGGACCCAGTACTTC.

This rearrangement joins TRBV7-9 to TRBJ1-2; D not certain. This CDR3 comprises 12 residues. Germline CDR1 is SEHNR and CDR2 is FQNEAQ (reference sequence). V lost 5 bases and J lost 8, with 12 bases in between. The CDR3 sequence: CASSLHPGGYTF. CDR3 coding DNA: TGTGCCAGCAGCCTACACCCCGGGGGCTACACCTTC.

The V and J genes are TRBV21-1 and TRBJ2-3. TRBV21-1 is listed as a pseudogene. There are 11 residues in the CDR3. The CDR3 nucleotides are TGTGCCAGCAGCAATGAATCAACGCAGTATTTT. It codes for CASSNESTQYF.

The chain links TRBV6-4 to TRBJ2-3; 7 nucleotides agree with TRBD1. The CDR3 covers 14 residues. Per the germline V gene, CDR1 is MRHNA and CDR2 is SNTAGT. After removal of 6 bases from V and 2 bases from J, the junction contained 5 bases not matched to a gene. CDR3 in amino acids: CASRPTGSTDTQYF. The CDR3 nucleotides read TGTGCCAGCAGACCGACAGGGTCCACAGATACGCAGTATTTT.

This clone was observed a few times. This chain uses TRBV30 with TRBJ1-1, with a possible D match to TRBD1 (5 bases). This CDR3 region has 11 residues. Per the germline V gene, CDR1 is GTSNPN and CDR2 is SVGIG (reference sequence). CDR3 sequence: CAEGVDTEAFF. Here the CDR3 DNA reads TGTGCGGAAGGGGTTGACACTGAAGCTTTCTTT.

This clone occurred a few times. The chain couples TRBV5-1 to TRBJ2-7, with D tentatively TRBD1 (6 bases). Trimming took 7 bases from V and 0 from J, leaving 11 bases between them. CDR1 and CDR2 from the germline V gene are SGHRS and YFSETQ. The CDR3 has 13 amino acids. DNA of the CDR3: TGCGCCAGCGGGGACATTAACTCCTACGAGCAGTACTTC. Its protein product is CASGDINSYEQYF.

The DNA of the CDR3 is TGTGCCAGCTCACCACCGGAAAAGACCCAGTACTTC. Translating gives CASSPPEKTQYF. This chain joins TRBV18 and TRBJ2-5, with D uncertain. Germline-derived CDR1 and CDR2 are KGHSH and LQKENI. Between the trimmed V and J ends, which lost 0 bases and 6 bases, there was a span of 5 bases. CDR3 size: 12 residues. Combining the CDR3 with reference TRBV18 and TRBJ2-5 gives the whole variable domain NAGVMQNPRHLVRRRGQEARLRCSPMKGHSHVYWYRQLPEEGLKFMVYLQKENIIDESGMPKERFSAEFPKEGPSILRIQQVVRGDSAAYFCASSPPEKTQYFGPGTRLLVL.

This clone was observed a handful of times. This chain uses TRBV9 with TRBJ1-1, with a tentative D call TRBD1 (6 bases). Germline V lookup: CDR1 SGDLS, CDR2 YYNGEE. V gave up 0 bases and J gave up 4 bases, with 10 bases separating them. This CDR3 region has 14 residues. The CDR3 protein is CASSVEQGGTEAFF. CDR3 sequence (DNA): TGTGCCAGCAGCGTAGAACAGGGTGGCACTGAAGCTTTCTTT.

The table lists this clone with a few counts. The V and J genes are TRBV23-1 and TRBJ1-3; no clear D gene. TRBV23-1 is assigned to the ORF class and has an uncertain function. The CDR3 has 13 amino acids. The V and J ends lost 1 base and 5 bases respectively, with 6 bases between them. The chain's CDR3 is CASSQYIRNTIYF. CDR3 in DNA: TGCGCCAGCAGTCAATATATTCGAAACACCATATATTTT.

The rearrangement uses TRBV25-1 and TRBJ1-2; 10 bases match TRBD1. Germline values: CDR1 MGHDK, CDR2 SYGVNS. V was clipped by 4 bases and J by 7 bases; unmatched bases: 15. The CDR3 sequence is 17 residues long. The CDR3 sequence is CASSAISGTGEGIGYTF. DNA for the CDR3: TGTGCCAGCAGTGCCATAAGCGGGACAGGGGAAGGAATTGGCTACACCTTC.